This T cell receptor (beta chain) is drawn from a study of breast tumors, draining lymph nodes, adjacent tissues. Via MiXCR, TCRdb re-called the multiplex PCR reads, giving one row per CDR3 protein. The sample lists 150,000 to 200,000 distinct CDR3 sequences, roughly a third occurring once. The CDR3 length is 16 residues. V was shortened by 1 base and J by 7 bases, with 16 bases between the two germline ends. Germline CDR1 is SNHLY and CDR2 is FYNNEI. Study conclusions and caveats: Tumor TCR diversity was below lymph nodes but above nontumor tissue.

The lymph nodes were axillary draining lymph nodes from breast cancer patients. This clonotype has at least ten counts. What it binds is unknown. Sample: axillary lymph node tissue. The genes are TRBV2 and TRBJ2-2; maybe TRBD1 (6 bases). This TCR derives from a female donor with breast cancer. Some clones in this sample may be carry-over from other donors' samples. CDR3 DNA sequence: TGTGCCAGCAGTGAAGTGGTATGGGGGCTTGTCGGGGAGCTGTTTTTT. It yields the protein CASSEVVWGLVGELFF.